These 10 T cell receptor beta chains share one sample of origin, sequenced in a study of regulatory T cells in long-lasting Graves disease. Library construction for TCR beta used iRepertoire HTBI primers and Arm-PCR of CDR3 regions. TCRdb itself ran the multiplex PCR reads through MiXCR, one entry per CDR3 protein. This sample carries roughly 510,000 distinct CDR3 sequences, about 16% of them seen once, and the ten largest clones take more than 10%. Time point specified: newly diagnosed GD, antithyroid drugs for less than 3 months. Preparation of the TCR library used RNA extracted from PBMCs. These data also formed part of another study, on T cells in Graves' hyperthyroidism and ophthalmopathy.

The sequences come from peripheral blood mononuclear cells (PBMCs), collected at new diagnosis, from a patient treated with antithyroid drugs. These receptors were obtained from a man aged 18 to 35 with Graves disease.

A remark on this clonotype: Mismatch with germline at one junction end may stem from a read error. V usage is TRBV10-3 and J usage is TRBJ2-5; tentatively, D is TRBD2 (5 bases). CDR1 and CDR2 (germline): ENHRY, SYGVKD. CDR3 length equals 15 residues. Written as DNA, the CDR3 is TGTGCCATCAGTGAGTCGAGGGCTTCTCAAGAGACCCGGTACTTC. Encoded protein: CAISESRASQETRYF.

This clonotype came up once. The chain links TRBV7-8 to TRBJ2-4; possible D gene TRBD2, 5 bases. V dropped 5 bases and J dropped 1 base, with 12 bases sitting between them. The CDR3 has 15 residues. CDR1 and CDR2 from the germline V gene are SGHVS and FQNEAQ. The CDR3 DNA reads TGTGCCAGCAGCGATTATATAGCGGCCAAAAACATTCAGTACTTC. This codes for CASSDYIAAKNIQYF.

In this sample, this clonotype turned up many times. This sequence joins TRBV28 and TRBJ1-1, with 8 bases lining up with TRBD1. Losses at the gene ends were 5 bases for V and 1 base for J; bases not matched to a gene: 6. This CDR3 is 15 amino acids long. From germline, CDR1 is MDHEN and CDR2 SYDVKM. CDR3 nucleotide sequence: TGTGCCAGCAGTCCCCAGGGGGCTGCGAACACTGAAGCTTTCTTT. Protein: CASSPQGAANTEAFF. Filled out from reference TRBV28 and TRBJ1-1, the complete variable domain reads DVKVTQSSRYLVKRTGEKVFLECVQDMDHENMFWYRQDPGLGLRLIYFSYDVKMKEKGDIPEGYSVSREKKERFSLILESASTNQTSMYLCASSPQGAANTEAFFGQGTRLTVV.

The chain recombines TRBV18 with TRBJ2-1; D not certain. Trimming left V 6 bases short and J 7 bases short, with 10 bases between. The CDR3 totals 12 residues. The germline gives CDR1 KGHSH, CDR2 LQKENI. In DNA form, the CDR3 reads TGTGCCAGCTCCGGGCTTCCTAATGAGCAGTTCTTC. It codes for CASSGLPNEQFF.

The sample holds many counts of this clonotype. The chain couples TRBV2 to TRBJ1-1; 7 nucleotides align to TRBD1. Per germline, CDR1 SNHLY and CDR2 FYNNEI. V lost 7 bases to trimming and J lost 1 base; unmatched junction nucleotides: 3. The CDR3 is 13 amino acids. In nucleotides, the CDR3 is TGTGCCAGCAAACCAGGGGGGAACACTGAAGCTTTCTTT. Its protein product is CASKPGGNTEAFF.

Comment on this clonotype: A junction boundary mismatches the germline segment, possibly from a read error. The chain links TRBV19 to TRBJ1-2, with TRBD1 as a possible D gene (5 bases). Germline V gene sequence: CDR1 LNHDA, CDR2 SQIVND (reference sequence). The CDR3 runs 12 residues. The CDR3 DNA follows: TGTGCCAGTGGTATTCCAGGGAAGCGCTACACCTTC. Its translation: CASGIPGKRYTF. The entire variable domain, with the rest obtained from reference TRBV19 and TRBJ1-2, is as follows: DGGITQSPKYLFRKEGQNVTLSCEQNLNHDAMYWYRQDPGQGLRLIYYSQIVNDFQKGDIAEGYSVSREKKESFPLTVTSAQKNPTAFYLCASGIPGKRYTFGSGTRLTVV.

Only a few counts were recorded for this clonotype. J is TRBJ1-4 and V is TRBV28; D is ambiguous. Trimming took off 1 base at V and 1 base at J, with 7 bases between the two ends. The CDR3 length is 15 residues. The V gene's germline CDR1 is MDHEN and CDR2 SYDVKM. CDR3 DNA: TGTGCCAGCAGTTTATCACGTGGAACTAATGAAAAACTGTTTTTT. Its protein product is CASSLSRGTNEKLFF.

Comments on this clonotype: A much larger clone differs from this one at a single base, so this may be a read error. The CDR3 bases are TGTGCCTGGAGCGGTTCCGAGACAGTTGTAGCCAAAAACATTCAGTACTTC. This codes for CAWSGSETVVAKNIQYF. The chain uses TRBV30 and TRBJ2-4; the D gene is possibly TRBD1 (5 bases). The germline CDR1 and CDR2 sequences are GTSNPN and SVGIG (reference sequence). The CDR3 length is 17 residues. Trimming stripped 3 bases from V and 0 bases from J, with 18 bases between. Supplemented by reference TRBV30 and TRBJ2-4, the full variable domain reads SQTIHQWPATLVQPVGSPLSLECTVEGTSNPNLYWYRQAAGRGLQLLFYSVGIGQISSEVPQNLSASRPQDRQFILSSKKLLLSDSGFYLCAWSGSETVVAKNIQYFGAGTRLSVL.

This clonotype has at least ten counts. The rearrangement links TRBV3-1 to TRBJ2-2; TRBD2 might be the D (6 bases). Germline V gene data show CDR1 as LGHDT and CDR2 as YNNKEL (reference sequence). Deletions cut 6 bases from V and 7 bases from J, with 9 bases between. The CDR3 has 12 residues. CDR3 amino acids: CASRLAIGELFF. CDR3 nucleotides: TGTGCCAGCAGACTAGCAATCGGGGAGCTGTTTTTT.

V gene TRBV12-5 combines with J gene TRBJ2-1; D gene ambiguous. The V gene lost 5 bases and the J gene lost 3 bases, with 8 bases spanning the gap. The length of the CDR3 is 13 residues. CDR1 is LGHNT, CDR2 FRNRAP, per germline. CDR3 region: CASGDGVYNEQFF. The CDR3 coding sequence is TGTGCTAGTGGTGATGGGGTCTACAATGAGCAGTTCTTC.